The 21 T cell receptor beta chains presented below share a single source sample, sequenced in a study of cytomegalovirus exposure and HLA in healthy donors. The PCR ran on 60 Vbeta and 13 Jbeta primers. Produced via immunoSEQ multiplex PCR; TCRdb's table is partial and in-frame only. The table includes roughly 120,000 clones, around three quarters detected once. The sample was PBMCs. These receptor sequences come from a woman between 25 and 40 years old in good health and CMV-seronegative.

The rearrangement uses TRBV11-2 and TRBJ2-2; the match to TRBD2 covers 9 bases. The trim removed 5 bases at V and 2 bases at J, leaving 9 bases unmatched. Germline lookup yields CDR1 SGHAT and CDR2 FQNNGV. The CDR3 totals 17 residues. The CDR3 loop is CASSPLGLATNTGELFF. The CDR3 bases are TGTGCCAGCAGCCCGCTCGGACTAGCGACTAACACCGGGGAGCTGTTTTTT.

The chain carries TRBV23-1 and TRBJ1-5; a weak D match, TRBD1 (5 bases). TRBV23-1 is placed among ORFs of uncertain function. The CDR3 extends over 16 amino acids. V lost 1 base and J 3 bases, leaving 13 bases between the germline ends. CDR3 loop: CASSQCPGGSNQPQHF. The CDR3 bases are TGCGCCAGCAGTCAATGCCCGGGGGGGTCCAATCAGCCCCAGCATTTT.

The chain links TRBV5-1 to TRBJ1-4, with TRBD1 identical over 7 bases. The CDR3 loop spans 14 amino acids. The V gene end was trimmed by 4 bases and the J gene end by 7 bases; junction bases not matched to a gene: 7. Germline-derived CDR1 and CDR2 are SGHRS and YFSETQ. The CDR3 loop is CASSRMGQTEKLFF. The DNA for the CDR3 is TGCGCCAGCAGCCGCATGGGACAGACTGAAAAACTGTTTTTT.

The chain couples TRBV30 to TRBJ2-5, with 7 nucleotides matching TRBD2. V trimming: 7 bases; J trimming: 2 bases; junction bases outside the gene matches: 10. Germline CDR1 GTSNPN, CDR2 SVGIG (reference sequence). The CDR3 runs to 14 residues. The CDR3 DNA follows: TGTGCCTTTTCTGGGCCTAGCGGACAAGAGACCCAGTACTTC. This encodes CAFSGPSGQETQYF.

The chain carries TRBV29-1 and TRBJ2-7, with a weak D call TRBD1 (5 bases). The germline gives CDR1 SQVTM, CDR2 ANQGSEA. Trimming cost V 6 bases and J 0 bases, with 9 bases left between them. The CDR3 spans 12 residues. CDR3 sequence reads: CSVADNSYEQYF. The CDR3 DNA follows: TGCAGCGTCGCGGACAACTCCTACGAGCAGTACTTC.

The chain recombines TRBV5-8 with TRBJ2-7; 7 bases map to TRBD1. The CDR3 is 14 amino acids. Germline CDR1 reads SGHTS; CDR2 reads YDEGEE. Trimming cost V 6 bases and J 6 bases; bases outside gene matches: 12. The CDR3 bases are TGTGCCAGCATCTATGACAGGGTGTTCGGCGAGCAGTACTTC. It translates to CASIYDRVFGEQYF.

This clone was seen a few times. This chain joins TRBV15 and TRBJ2-3, with D maybe TRBD1 (5 bases). The germline CDR1 and CDR2 sequences are LNHNV and YYDKDF (reference sequence). Between the trimmed V and J ends, which lost 3 bases and 3 bases, there was a span of 13 bases. The length of the CDR3 is 15 residues. The CDR3 loop is CATSRGGAGTDTQYF. CDR3 sequence (DNA): TGTGCCACCAGCAGGGGCGGTGCAGGGACAGATACGCAGTATTTT.

The chain has TRBV30 and TRBJ1-2, with a possible D match to TRBD1 (6 bases). CDR3 length: 14 amino acids. V was cut by 6 bases and J by 0 bases, with 14 bases left in between. CDR1 and CDR2 from the germline V gene are GTSNPN and SVGIG (reference sequence). The CDR3 here is CACIRGGSNYGYTF. The CDR3 DNA follows: TGTGCCTGCATAAGGGGGGGGTCTAACTATGGCTACACCTTC.

The chain links TRBV12-5 to TRBJ2-1; 10 positions agree with TRBD2. CDR3 length equals 14 residues. The V and J ends lost 6 bases and 4 bases, in that order; junction bases with no gene match: 3. The germline V gene encodes CDR1 LGHNT and CDR2 FRNRAP. CDR3 amino acids: CASGASGRYNEQFF. DNA for the CDR3: TGTGCTAGTGGGGCTAGCGGGAGATACAATGAGCAGTTCTTC.

The rearrangement uses TRBV5-1 and TRBJ1-4; possible D gene TRBD1, 6 bases. The germline gives CDR1 SGHRS, CDR2 YFSETQ. V was trimmed by 4 bases and J by 8 bases, leaving 12 bases between them. The CDR3 spans 13 residues. This chain's CDR3 is CASSRGRGEKLFF. The CDR3 coding sequence is TGCGCCAGCAGCCGGGGCAGGGGCGAAAAACTGTTTTTT.

This clone was counted between two and nine times. The rearrangement links TRBV5-1 to TRBJ1-1; D remains unclear. V lost 3 bases to trimming and J lost 3 bases, with 21 bases between them. CDR1 and CDR2 from the germline V gene are SGHRS and YFSETQ. The CDR3 consists of 17 residues. The CDR3 DNA sequence: TGCGCCAGCAGCTCCCGGCGGGGTAGCCGGCAGGACACTGAAGCTTTCTTT. It specifies CASSSRRGSRQDTEAFF.

This clone was seen a few times. The genes are TRBV9 and TRBJ2-6, with 9 bases matching TRBD2. Unmatched junction bases numbered 14, after V lost 0 bases and J lost 7 bases. The CDR3 has 19 residues. Germline V lookup: CDR1 SGDLS, CDR2 YYNGEE. The CDR3 spells CASSVAPSGNMIGANVLTF. The CDR3 nucleotides read TGTGCCAGCAGCGTAGCGCCTAGCGGGAACATGATAGGTGCCAACGTCCTGACTTTC.

V and J are TRBV7-9 and TRBJ2-5; no firm D call. V lost 2 bases, J lost 1 base, and 11 bases lay in between. Germline V gives CDR1 SEHNR, CDR2 FQNEAQ (reference sequence). This CDR3 has 15 amino acids. The CDR3 DNA is TGTGCCAGCAGCTTATCAACGGTACTCCAAGAGACCCAGTACTTC. Its translation is CASSLSTVLQETQYF. The variable domain in full, with the rest retrieved from reference TRBV7-9 and TRBJ2-5, is DTGVSQNPRHKITKRGQNVTFRCDPISEHNRLYWYRQTLGQGPEFLTYFQNEAQLEKSRLLSDRFSAERPKGSFSTLEIQRTEQGDSAMYLCASSLSTVLQETQYFGPGTRLLVL.

V gene TRBV25-1 combines with J gene TRBJ1-1; D not certain. This CDR3 region has 14 residues. V lost 1 base and J 1 base, leaving 7 bases between the germline ends. CDR1 and CDR2 from the germline V gene are MGHDK and SYGVNS. Written as DNA, the CDR3 is TGTGCCAGCAGTGAATCTCAGTGGAACACTGAAGCTTTCTTT. This gives the protein CASSESQWNTEAFF.

J is TRBJ2-7 and V is TRBV27; 9 positions match TRBD1. The CDR3 contains 14 residues. V lost 4 bases to trimming and J lost 3 bases; unmatched junction nucleotides: 4. In germline, CDR1 is MNHEY, CDR2 SMNVEV (reference sequence). The CDR3: CASSWDRVVYEQYF. As DNA, the CDR3 is TGTGCCAGCAGTTGGGACAGGGTTGTCTACGAGCAGTACTTC.

There are a few counts of this clone. The chain recombines TRBV28 with TRBJ1-2; 7 bases line up with TRBD1. V shed 6 bases and J 0 bases; nucleotides not matched to a gene: 10. This CDR3 region has 16 residues. CDR1 and CDR2 from the germline V gene are MDHEN and SYDVKM. Here the CDR3 reads CASREGGQISNYGYTF. CDR3 bases: TGTGCCAGCAGAGAGGGGGGACAGATTTCTAACTATGGCTACACCTTC.

V and J are TRBV29-1 and TRBJ2-3, with unresolved D. The CDR3 sequence is 11 residues long. Deletions cut 5 bases from V and 0 bases from J, with 3 bases between. Germline V gene data show CDR1 as SQVTM and CDR2 as ANQGSEA. The CDR3 is CSVTSTDTQYF. In nucleotides, the CDR3 is TGCAGCGTTACTAGCACAGATACGCAGTATTTT.

The CDR3 bases are TGTGCCAGCAAACTGGGGGCTACCGGCAATCAGCCCCAGCATTTT. As protein: CASKLGATGNQPQHF. The chain recombines TRBV6-1 with TRBJ1-5; weak D call: TRBD1 (6 bases). CDR1 is MNHNS, CDR2 SASEGT, per germline. The CDR3 runs 15 residues. V was trimmed by 7 bases and J by 2 bases, leaving 15 bases between them.

This chain uses TRBV9 with TRBJ1-5; D ambiguous. The ends were cut back, 4 bases at V and 9 bases at J, with 11 bases in the middle. The CDR3 spans 12 residues. Germline lookup yields CDR1 SGDLS and CDR2 YYNGEE. The CDR3 region has the DNA TGTGCCAGCAGCCCTGATGAGGGGCCCCAGCATTTT. Its translation is CASSPDEGPQHF. The entire variable domain, with the rest obtained from reference TRBV9 and TRBJ1-5, is as follows: DSGVTQTPKHLITATGQRVTLRCSPRSGDLSVYWYQQSLDQGLQFLIQYYNGEERAKGNILERFSAQQFPDLHSELNLSSLELGDSALYFCASSPDEGPQHFGDGTRLSIL.

This clone has only a few counts. V gene TRBV9 combines with J gene TRBJ2-2; tentative D call: TRBD1 (5 bases). V lost 0 bases, J lost 4 bases, and 7 bases lay in between. The CDR3 is made up of 14 amino acids. Looked up from germline, CDR1 is SGDLS and CDR2 is YYNGEE. In DNA form, the CDR3 reads TGTGCCAGCAGCGTAGGCAGGGTCACCGGGGAGCTGTTTTTT. Its protein is CASSVGRVTGELFF.

The rearrangement joins TRBV10-3 to TRBJ2-3, with 9 nucleotides matching TRBD2. V shed 2 bases and J 4 bases; nucleotides not matched to a gene: 7. Germline CDR1 and CDR2: ENHRY and SYGVKD. The CDR3 runs 16 residues. In DNA, the CDR3 is TGTGCCATCAGTGAGACAATAGCGGGAGCCGCAGATACGCAGTATTTT. Translation gives CAISETIAGAADTQYF.